This T cell receptor beta chain originates from a study of blood T cell repertoires in COVID-19. V lost 2 bases, J lost 6 bases, and 16 bases lay in between. Germline V gene sequence: CDR1 SGHRS, CDR2 YFSETQ. The CDR3 has 15 residues. This table comes from immunoSEQ multiplex PCR, and its TCRdb copy is limited to in-frame clones, with some not included. The table includes around 70,000 clones, roughly 91% detected once. This clonotype originated in a man in his forties or fifties with active COVID-19. Sequenced: peripheral blood. The chain links TRBV5-1 to TRBJ2-3; a possible D gene is TRBD2 (6 bases). The CDR3 sequence is CASSLGTSRRDTQYF. Here the CDR3 DNA reads TGCGCCAGCAGCTTAGGGACTTCGCGTAGGGATACGCAGTATTTT. Looking up the rest from reference TRBV5-1 and TRBJ2-3 gives the full variable domain: KAGVTQTPRYLIKTRGQQVTLSCSPISGHRSVSWYQQTPGQGLQFLFEYFSETQRNKGNFPGRFSGRQFSNSRSEMNVSTLELGDSALYLCASSLGTSRRDTQYFGPGTRLTVL.